This T cell receptor (beta chain) derives from a study of immune heterogeneity within non-small cell lung tumors. For the TCR beta CDR3, multiplex PCR with 32 V and 13 J primers performed the amplification. TCRdb analysed the multiplex PCR reads with MiXCR anew, one entry per CDR3 protein. The table has some 10,000 distinct CDR3 sequences, less than 20% seen once. The CDR3 extends over 13 amino acids. Trimming shortened V by 3 bases and J by 4 bases, and 9 bases separated the two germline ends. CDR1 and CDR2 (germline): SGHNT, YENEEA. The template consisted of bulk tumor genomic DNA, with 600 ng used per sample. Doctors removed several biopsies from each primary tumor during surgery, keeping them far apart. Newly diagnosed with untreated non-small cell lung cancer, the patients underwent curative surgery. This clonotype is deemed medium-sized (0.01 to 0.1%).

J is TRBJ2-5 and V is TRBV11-3, with D perhaps matching TRBD2 (7 bases). Sequenced sample: lung tumor tissue. The source of this sequence is a man aged 40-55 years with non-small cell lung cancer. The DNA of the CDR3 is TGTGCCAGCAGCTTGGGGGGGGCAGAGACCCAGTACTTC. Its protein product is CASSLGGAETQYF.